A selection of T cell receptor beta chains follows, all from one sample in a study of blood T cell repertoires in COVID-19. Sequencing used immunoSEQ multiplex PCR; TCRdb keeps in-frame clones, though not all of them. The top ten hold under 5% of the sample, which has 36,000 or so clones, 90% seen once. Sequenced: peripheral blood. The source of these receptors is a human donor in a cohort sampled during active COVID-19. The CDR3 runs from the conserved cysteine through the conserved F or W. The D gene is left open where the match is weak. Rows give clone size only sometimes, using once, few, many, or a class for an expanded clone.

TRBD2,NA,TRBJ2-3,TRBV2,TGTGCCATCACTCTAGAGCGGGAGGCCACAGATACGCAGTATTTT,CAITLEREATDTQYF
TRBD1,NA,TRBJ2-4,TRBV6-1,TGTGCCAGCAGTGAATTGGACAGGGGTGCCAAAAACATTCAGTACTTC,CASSELDRGAKNIQYF
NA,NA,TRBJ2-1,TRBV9,TGTGCCAGCAGCGTAGAAAGCGGTGTCTCCTACAATGAGCAGTTCTTC,CASSVESGVSYNEQFF
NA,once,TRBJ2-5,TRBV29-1,TGCAGCGTTGATCAGGGGGGGACCCAGTACTTC,CSVDQGGTQYF
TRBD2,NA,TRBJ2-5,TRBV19,TGTGCCAGTAGTTTGGGGACTAGTCCCGAAACCCAGTACTTC,CASSLGTSPETQYF
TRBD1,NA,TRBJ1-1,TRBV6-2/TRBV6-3,TGTGCCAGCAGTTCTGGGACAGGGGGCCGGTACACTGAAGCTTTCTTT,CASSSGTGGRYTEAFF
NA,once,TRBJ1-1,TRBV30,TGTGCCTGGAGGGGAGACAAGAACACTGAAGCTTTCTTT,CAWRGDKNTEAFF
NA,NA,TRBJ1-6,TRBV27,TGTGCCAGCAGTTTGCGAGGCTTTAATTCACCCCTCCACTTT,CASSLRGFNSPLHF
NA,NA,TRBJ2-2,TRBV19,TGTGCCAGTAGTATAGAGCCTAGCGAGGCCGGGGAGCTGTTTTTT,CASSIEPSEAGELFF
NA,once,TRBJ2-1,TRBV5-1,TGCGCCAGCAGCTTGGCTGCAGACTGGGGGGGCGATGAGCAGTTCTTC,CASSLAADWGGDEQFF
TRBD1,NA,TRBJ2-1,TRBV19,TGTGCCAGTAGCGGAACGACAGGGATCGCCCTCAATGAGCAGTTCTTC,CASSGTTGIALNEQFF
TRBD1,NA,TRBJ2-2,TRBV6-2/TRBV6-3,TGTGCCAGCAGTTACTCTTTTTTGGGACAGGGAAACACCGGGGAGCTGTTTTTT,CASSYSFLGQGNTGELFF
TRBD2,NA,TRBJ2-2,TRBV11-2,TGTGCCAGCAGCGTAAGCGGGAGGGATACCGGGGAGCTGTTTTTT,CASSVSGRDTGELFF
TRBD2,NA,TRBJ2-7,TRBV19,TGTGCCAGTAGTACTACTAGCGGAGTCTCCTACGAGCAGTACTTC,CASSTTSGVSYEQYF
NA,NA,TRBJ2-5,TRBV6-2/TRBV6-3,TGTGCCAGCAGTGCCACGCGTGAGACCCAGTACTTC,CASSATRETQYF
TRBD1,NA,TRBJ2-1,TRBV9,TGTGCCAGCAGCGTATATGCAGGGGGCGGGTTGAATGAGCAGTTCTTC,CASSVYAGGGLNEQFF
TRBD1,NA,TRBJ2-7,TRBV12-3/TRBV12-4,TGTGCCAGCAGGGAGACAGGGGGCAACGAGCAGTACTTC,CASRETGGNEQYF
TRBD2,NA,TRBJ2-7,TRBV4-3,TGCGCCAGCAGCCAAGAATGGGCGGGAGTCTCCTACGAGCAGTACTTC,CASSQEWAGVSYEQYF
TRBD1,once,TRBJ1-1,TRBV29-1,TGCAGCGTTACCTGGACAGGTAACACTGAAGCTTTCTTT,CSVTWTGNTEAFF
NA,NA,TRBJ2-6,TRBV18,TGTGCCAGCTCCCAATTCGACAGCCTCTCTGGGGCCAACGTCCTGACTTTC,CASSQFDSLSGANVLTF
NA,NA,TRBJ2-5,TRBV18,TGTGCCAGCTCACCAGGGGGCTCGATCCTTCAAGAGACCCAGTACTTC,CASSPGGSILQETQYF
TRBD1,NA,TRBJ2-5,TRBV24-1,TGTGCCACCGCCGACAGGGGTAGACAAGAGACCCAGTACTTC,CATADRGRQETQYF
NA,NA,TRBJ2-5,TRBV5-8,TGTGCCAGCAGCTTGGCTAGGGGCCGGGCTCAAGAGACCCAGTACTTC,CASSLARGRAQETQYF
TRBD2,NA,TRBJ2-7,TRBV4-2,TGTGCCAGCAGCCAACGGACTAGCGCTTCCTACGAGCAGTACTTC,CASSQRTSASYEQYF
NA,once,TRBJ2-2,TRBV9,TGTGCCAGCAGCGTTGTAACAGGAAGCACCGGGGAGCTGTTTTTT,CASSVVTGSTGELFF
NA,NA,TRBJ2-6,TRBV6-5,TGTGCCAGCACAAGGGGTTCTGGGGCCAACGTCCTGACTTTC,CASTRGSGANVLTF
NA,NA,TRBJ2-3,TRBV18,TGTGCCAGCTCACCCCCGAAGGGGCACGTGCCAGATACGCAGTATTTT,CASSPPKGHVPDTQYF
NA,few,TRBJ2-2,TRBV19,TGTGCCAGTAGCTCCCGTAGCGGTTCGAACACCGGGGAGCTGTTTTTT,CASSSRSGSNTGELFF
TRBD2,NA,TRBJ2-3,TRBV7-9,TGTGCCAGCACCACCCTTGGACTAGCGGGAGGACCTGGTATCGGAGATACGCAGTATTTT,CASTTLGLAGGPGIGDTQYF
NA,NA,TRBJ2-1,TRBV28,TGTGCCAGCCCCCCCCTAGGTAGCTCCTACAATGAGCAGTTCTTC,CASPPLGSSYNEQFF
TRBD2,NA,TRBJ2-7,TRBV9,TGTGCCAGCAGCGTAGGCTCTGGGAGGGATAGAGACGAGCAGTACTTC,CASSVGSGRDRDEQYF
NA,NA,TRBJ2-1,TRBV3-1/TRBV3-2,TGTGCCAGCAGCCCCCGCGTCTCCTACAATGAGCAGTTCTTC,CASSPRVSYNEQFF
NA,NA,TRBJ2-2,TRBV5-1,TGCGCCAGCAGCTTAAGGGGTGCGCCCGGGGAGCTGTTTTTT,CASSLRGAPGELFF
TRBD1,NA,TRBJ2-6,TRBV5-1,TGCGCCAGCAGCGAGGGACAGGGGAGGACTGGGGCCAACGTCCTGACTTTC,CASSEGQGRTGANVLTF
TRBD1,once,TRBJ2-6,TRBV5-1,TGCGCCAGCAGCTACTCCGGGACAGGGGGCTCTGGGGCCAACGTCCTGACTTTC,CASSYSGTGGSGANVLTF
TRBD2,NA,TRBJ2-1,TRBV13,TGTGCCAGCAGCCCCTACGGAAAAGGCGGGAGCCCCTACAATGAGCAGTTCTTC,CASSPYGKGGSPYNEQFF
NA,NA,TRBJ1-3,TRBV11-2,TGTGCCAGCAGCTTAGAGGCAGGTAGAAACACCATATATTTT,CASSLEAGRNTIYF
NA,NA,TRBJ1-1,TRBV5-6,TGTGCCAGCAGCTTGGAAGCAAAAATGAACACTGAAGCTTTCTTT,CASSLEAKMNTEAFF
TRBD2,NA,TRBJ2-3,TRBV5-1,TGCGCCAGCAGCTTGGTAGCGGGAACGACTCCAGATACGCAGTATTTT,CASSLVAGTTPDTQYF
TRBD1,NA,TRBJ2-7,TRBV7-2,TGTGCCAGCAGCCCCGACTTGTGGCAGGGGGTTGTGCAGTACTTC,CASSPDLWQGVVQYF
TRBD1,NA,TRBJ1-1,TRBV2,TGTGCCAGCAGGATACACAGGGGCGCGGACACTGAAGCTTTCTTT,CASRIHRGADTEAFF
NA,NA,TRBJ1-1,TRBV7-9,TGTGCCAGCAGCTCACGACAACTAGCGAACACTGAAGCTTTCTTT,CASSSRQLANTEAFF
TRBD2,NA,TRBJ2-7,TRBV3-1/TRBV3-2,TGTGCCAGCAGCCAAGATCCAGCGGGAGTCCCTTCCTACGAGCAGTACTTC,CASSQDPAGVPSYEQYF
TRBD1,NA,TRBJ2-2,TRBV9,TGTGCCAGCAGCACGGGACAGGCAACCGGGGAGCTGTTTTTT,CASSTGQATGELFF
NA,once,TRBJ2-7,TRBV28,TGTGCCAGCAGGCTCGGGGGACCCATCTACGAGCAGTACTTC,CASRLGGPIYEQYF
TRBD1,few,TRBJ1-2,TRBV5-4,TGTGCCAGCAGCCCGGACAGGGCGCGTGGCTACACCTTC,CASSPDRARGYTF
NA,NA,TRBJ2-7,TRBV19,TGTGCCAGTAGTACACAGGGAAATCTCCCCTACGAGCAGTACTTC,CASSTQGNLPYEQYF
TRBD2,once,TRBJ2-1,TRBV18,TGTGCCAGCCGCCAGCGGGAGGGCTACAATGAGCAGTTCTTC,CASRQREGYNEQFF
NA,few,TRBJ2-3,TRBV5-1,TGCGCCAGCAGCCTGGCAGGGCGCTCCACAGATACGCAGTATTTT,CASSLAGRSTDTQYF
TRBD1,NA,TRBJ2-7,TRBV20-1,TGCAGTACGGGACAGGGCTACGAGCAGTACTTC,CSTGQGYEQYF
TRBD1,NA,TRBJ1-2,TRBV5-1,TGCGCCAGCAGAGCCGGGACAGACTCAACCTATGGCTACACCTTC,CASRAGTDSTYGYTF
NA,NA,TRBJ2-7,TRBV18,TGTGCCAGCTCACCCGACAGATCCTACGAGCAGTACTTC,CASSPDRSYEQYF
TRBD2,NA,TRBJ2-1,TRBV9,TGTGCCAGCAGCGTAGTTGGTAGCGGGAGGCGGTACAATGAGCAGTTCTTC,CASSVVGSGRRYNEQFF
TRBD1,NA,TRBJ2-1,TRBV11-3,TGTGCCAGCAGCTTAAGGGGGACAGGGGGCAATGAGCAGTTCTTC,CASSLRGTGGNEQFF